This T cell receptor beta chain was obtained from a study of T cell responses to AZD1222 COVID-19 vaccine. Points on this clone: No antigen is known for it.

Generated by immunoSEQ multiplex PCR, the TCRdb table keeps only in-frame clones and is missing some. The data contain tens of thousands of clones, approximately 85% of them singletons. Trimming left V 3 bases short and J 4 bases short, with 4 bases between. The germline CDR1 and CDR2 sequences are SGHNT and YYREEE (reference sequence). The CDR3 loop spans 12 amino acids. The analysis combined second doses at about 4 or about 12 weeks. Study-wide points: Spike as a whole was targeted by vaccine-associated CD4 TCRs, dominant at 160-218 and 743-854. Targeting of unmutated variant regions was reportedly seen in nearly half of spike-specific TCRs.

The rearrangement uses TRBV5-4 and TRBJ1-4; D not resolved. The clonotype originates from an adult who received the AZD1222 COVID-19 vaccine. The sample here was peripheral blood, taken 28 days after the second AZD1222 dose. The CDR3 DNA reads TGTGCCAGCAGCTCAAATAATGAAAAACTGTTTTTT. It translates to CASSSNNEKLFF.